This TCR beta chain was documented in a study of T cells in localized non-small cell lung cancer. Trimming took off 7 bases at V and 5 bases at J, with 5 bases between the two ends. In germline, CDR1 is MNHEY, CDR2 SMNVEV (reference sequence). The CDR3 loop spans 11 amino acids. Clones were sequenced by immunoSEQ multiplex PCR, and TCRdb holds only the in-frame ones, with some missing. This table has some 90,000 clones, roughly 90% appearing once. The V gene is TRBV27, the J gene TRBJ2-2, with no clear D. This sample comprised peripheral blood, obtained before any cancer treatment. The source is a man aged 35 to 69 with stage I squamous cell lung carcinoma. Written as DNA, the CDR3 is TGTGCCAGCATGAGGACCGGGGAGCTGTTTTTT. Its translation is CASMRTGELFF.